This TCR beta chain was recovered during a study of control samples from healthy donors and cancer patients. Germline V gene sequence: CDR1 LNHDA, CDR2 SQIVND (reference sequence). V lost 7 bases to trimming and J lost 0 bases; unmatched junction nucleotides: 11. There are 18 residues in the CDR3. This clone was found a few times. Generated by immunoSEQ multiplex PCR, the TCRdb table keeps only in-frame clones and is missing some. The sample has about 120,000 clones; approximately 90% are singletons. Sequencing was carried out using blood. The clonotype was recovered from a woman aged 70 to 79 in good health. The rearrangement uses TRBV19 and TRBJ2-6; 8 positions agree with TRBD1. The DNA for the CDR3 is TGTGCCAGTAATGACCCGGGACAGGCATACTCTGGGGCCAACGTCCTGACTTTC. Encoded protein: CASNDPGQAYSGANVLTF.